A single T cell receptor (beta chain) is shown here with its context. Between the trimmed V and J ends, which lost 5 bases and 1 base, there was a span of 8 bases. The CDR3 is 13 amino acids. Germline V gene sequence: CDR1 SEHNR, CDR2 FQNEAQ (reference sequence). The sample comes from a study of blood T cell repertoires in COVID-19. Across the whole study: Italy, Spain and the United States were the sources of the convalescent and acute COVID-19 samples. In each case, the material was cDNA or gDNA derived from T cells, B-cell-depleted T cells, or PBMCs.

Per the original methods: It was from reference gene primer amplification that nucleated cell counts were estimated. Using immunoSEQ multiplex PCR, the repertoire was profiled, and TCRdb retains in-frame clones only, with some absent. The DNA was the basis for D and trimming; V, J and clone size are from that table. The sample contains 200,000 to 250,000 clones, about 85% of which appear only once. The sequence derives from a man aged 30 to 39 with active or convalescent COVID-19. J is TRBJ2-5 and V is TRBV7-9; D may be TRBD1 (6 bases). The specimen sequenced was peripheral blood. The CDR3 coding sequence is TGTGCCAGCAGCCGACAGGTCCAAGAGACCCAGTACTTC. This gives the protein CASSRQVQETQYF.